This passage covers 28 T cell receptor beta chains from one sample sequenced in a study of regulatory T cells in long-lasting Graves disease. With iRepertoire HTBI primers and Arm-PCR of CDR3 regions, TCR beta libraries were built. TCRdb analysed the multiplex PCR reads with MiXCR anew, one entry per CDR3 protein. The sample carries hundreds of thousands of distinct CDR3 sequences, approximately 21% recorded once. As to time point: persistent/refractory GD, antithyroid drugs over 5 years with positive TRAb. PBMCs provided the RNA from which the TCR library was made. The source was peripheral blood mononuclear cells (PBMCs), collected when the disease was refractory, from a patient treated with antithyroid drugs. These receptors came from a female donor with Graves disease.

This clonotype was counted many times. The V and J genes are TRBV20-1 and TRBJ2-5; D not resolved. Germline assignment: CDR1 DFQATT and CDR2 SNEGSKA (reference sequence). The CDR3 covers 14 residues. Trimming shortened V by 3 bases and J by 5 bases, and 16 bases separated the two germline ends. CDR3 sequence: CSASGPNPGETQYF. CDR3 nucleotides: TGCAGTGCTAGCGGGCCTAACCCTGGGGAGACCCAGTACTTC.

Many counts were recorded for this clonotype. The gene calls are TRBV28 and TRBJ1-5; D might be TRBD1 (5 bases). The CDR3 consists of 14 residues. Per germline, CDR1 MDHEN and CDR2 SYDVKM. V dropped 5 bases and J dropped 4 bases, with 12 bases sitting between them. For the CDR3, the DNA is TGTGCCAGCAGTCGCCGGGAGGGGAATCAGCCCCAGCATTTT. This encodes CASSRREGNQPQHF. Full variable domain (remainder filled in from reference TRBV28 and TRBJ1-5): DVKVTQSSRYLVKRTGEKVFLECVQDMDHENMFWYRQDPGLGLRLIYFSYDVKMKEKGDIPEGYSVSREKKERFSLILESASTNQTSMYLCASSRREGNQPQHFGDGTRLSIL.

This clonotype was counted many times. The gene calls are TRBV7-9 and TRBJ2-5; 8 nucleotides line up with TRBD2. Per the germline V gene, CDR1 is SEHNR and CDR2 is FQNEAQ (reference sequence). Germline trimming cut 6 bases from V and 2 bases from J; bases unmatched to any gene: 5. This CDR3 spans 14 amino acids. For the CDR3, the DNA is TGTGCCAGCAGTTTGTTAGCGGGGCAAGAGACCCAGTACTTC. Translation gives CASSLLAGQETQYF.

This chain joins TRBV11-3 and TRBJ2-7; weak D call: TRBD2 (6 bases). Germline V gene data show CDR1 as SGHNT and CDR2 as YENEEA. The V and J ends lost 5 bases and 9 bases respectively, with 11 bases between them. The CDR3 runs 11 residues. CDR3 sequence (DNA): TGTGCCAGCAGCCGTGGCGGGGTGCAGTACTTC. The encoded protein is CASSRGGVQYF.

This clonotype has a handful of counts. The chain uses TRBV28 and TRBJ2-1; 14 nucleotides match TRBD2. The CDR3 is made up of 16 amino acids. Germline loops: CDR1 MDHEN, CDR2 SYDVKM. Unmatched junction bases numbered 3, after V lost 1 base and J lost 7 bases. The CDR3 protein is CASSLLTSGGGNEQFF. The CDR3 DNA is TGTGCCAGCAGTTTATTGACTAGCGGGGGGGGTAATGAGCAGTTCTTC.

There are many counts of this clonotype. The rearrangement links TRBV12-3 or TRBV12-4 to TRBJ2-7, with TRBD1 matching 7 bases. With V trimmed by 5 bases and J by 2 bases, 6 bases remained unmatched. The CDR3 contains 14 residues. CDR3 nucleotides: TGTGCCAGCAGTGAGACAGGGCCTACCTACGAGCAGTACTTC. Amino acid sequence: CASSETGPTYEQYF.

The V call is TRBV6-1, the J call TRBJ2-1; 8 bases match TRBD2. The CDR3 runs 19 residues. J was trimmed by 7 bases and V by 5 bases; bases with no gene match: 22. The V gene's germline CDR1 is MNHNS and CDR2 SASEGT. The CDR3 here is CASSPLIPLAEAPRNEQFF. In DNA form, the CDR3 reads TGTGCCAGCAGTCCCCTGATACCACTAGCGGAAGCTCCTAGGAATGAGCAGTTCTTC.

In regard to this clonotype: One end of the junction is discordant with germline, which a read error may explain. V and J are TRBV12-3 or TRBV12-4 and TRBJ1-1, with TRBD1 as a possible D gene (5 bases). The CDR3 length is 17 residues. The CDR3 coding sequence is TGCGCCAGCAGTCCGTGGGTTGACAGTACTTTGAACACTGAAGCTTTCTTT. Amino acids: CASSPWVDSTLNTEAFF.

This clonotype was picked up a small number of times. This chain's CDR3 is CASSRGRDRFYEQYF. CDR3 DNA sequence: TGTGCCAGCAGCCGCGGGCGGGATCGGTTCTACGAGCAGTACTTC. J is TRBJ2-7 and V is TRBV7-2; possibly TRBD2 for D (6 bases). Germline CDR1 SGHTA, CDR2 FQGNSA. The CDR3 consists of 15 residues. V shed 5 bases and J shed 3 bases, with 17 bases lying between them.

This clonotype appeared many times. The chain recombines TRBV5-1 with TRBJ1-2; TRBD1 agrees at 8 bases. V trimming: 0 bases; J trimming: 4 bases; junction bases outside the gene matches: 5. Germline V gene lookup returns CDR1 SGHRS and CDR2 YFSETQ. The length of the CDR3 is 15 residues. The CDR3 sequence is CASSLVPGGGYGYTF. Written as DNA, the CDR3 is TGCGCCAGCAGCTTGGTCCCAGGGGGCGGCTATGGCTACACCTTC.

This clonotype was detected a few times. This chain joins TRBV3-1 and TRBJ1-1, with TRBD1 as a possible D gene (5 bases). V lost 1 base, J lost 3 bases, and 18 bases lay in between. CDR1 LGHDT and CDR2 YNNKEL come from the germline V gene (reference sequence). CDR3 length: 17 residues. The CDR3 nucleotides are TGTGCCAGCAGCCAAGGCTACGGGAGACAGACGGACACTGAAGCTTTCTTT. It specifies CASSQGYGRQTDTEAFF.

CDR3 region: CASSSGTRAVTGELFF. Written as DNA, the CDR3 is TGTGCCAGCAGTTCCGGGACCAGGGCGGTCACCGGGGAGCTGTTTTTT. V and J are TRBV6-9 and TRBJ2-2; D may be TRBD1 or TRBD2 (5 bases each). V lost 4 bases to trimming and J lost 4 bases, with 16 bases between them. Germline CDR1 and CDR2: MNHGY and SVAAGI. This CDR3 spans 16 amino acids.

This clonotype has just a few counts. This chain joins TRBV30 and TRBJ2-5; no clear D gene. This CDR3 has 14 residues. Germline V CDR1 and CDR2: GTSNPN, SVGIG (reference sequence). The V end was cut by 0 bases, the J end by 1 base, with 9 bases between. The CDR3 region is CAWSVSWAQETQYF. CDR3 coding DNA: TGTGCCTGGAGTGTAAGCTGGGCCCAAGAGACCCAGTACTTC.

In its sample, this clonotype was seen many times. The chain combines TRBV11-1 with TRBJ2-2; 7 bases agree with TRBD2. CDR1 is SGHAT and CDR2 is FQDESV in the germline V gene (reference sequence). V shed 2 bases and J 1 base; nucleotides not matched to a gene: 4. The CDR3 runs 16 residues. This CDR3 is CASSLSGTRNTGELFF. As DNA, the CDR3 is TGTGCCAGCAGCTTAAGCGGGACGAGGAACACCGGGGAGCTGTTTTTT.

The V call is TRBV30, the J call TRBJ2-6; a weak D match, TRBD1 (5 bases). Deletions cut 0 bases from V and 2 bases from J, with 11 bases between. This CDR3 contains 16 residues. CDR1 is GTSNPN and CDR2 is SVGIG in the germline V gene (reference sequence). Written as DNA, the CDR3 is TGTGCCTGGAGTGTACTGGGGCAAGCTGGGGCCAACGTCCTGACTTTC. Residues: CAWSVLGQAGANVLTF.

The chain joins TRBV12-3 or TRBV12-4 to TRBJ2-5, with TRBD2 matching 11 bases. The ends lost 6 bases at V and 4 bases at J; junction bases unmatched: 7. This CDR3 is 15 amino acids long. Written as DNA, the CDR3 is TGTGCCAGCAGGGTCACTAGCGGGAGTCGAGAGACCCAGTACTTC. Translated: CASRVTSGSRETQYF.

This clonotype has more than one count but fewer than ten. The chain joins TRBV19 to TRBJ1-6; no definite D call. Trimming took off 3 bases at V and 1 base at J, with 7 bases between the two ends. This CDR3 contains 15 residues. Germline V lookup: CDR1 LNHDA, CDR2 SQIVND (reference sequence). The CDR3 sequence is CASSIQQSYNSPLHF. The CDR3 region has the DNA TGTGCCAGTAGTATTCAACAGTCCTATAATTCACCCCTCCACTTT.

The DNA of the CDR3 is TGTGCCAGCAGCCACCTGGTGCAGAGCTCCTACGAGCAGTACTTC. Its translation: CASSHLVQSSYEQYF. The chain is built from TRBV3-1 and TRBJ2-7; D uncertain. The CDR3 contains 15 residues. V was cut by 3 bases and J by 0 bases, with 12 bases left in between. Germline V gene sequence: CDR1 LGHDT, CDR2 YNNKEL (reference sequence).

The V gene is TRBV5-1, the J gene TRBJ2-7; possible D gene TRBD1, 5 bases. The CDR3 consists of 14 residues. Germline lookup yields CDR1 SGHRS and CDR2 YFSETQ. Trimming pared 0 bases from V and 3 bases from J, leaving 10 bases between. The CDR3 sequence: CASSLEAQGYEQYF. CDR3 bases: TGCGCCAGCAGCTTGGAAGCCCAGGGCTACGAGCAGTACTTC.

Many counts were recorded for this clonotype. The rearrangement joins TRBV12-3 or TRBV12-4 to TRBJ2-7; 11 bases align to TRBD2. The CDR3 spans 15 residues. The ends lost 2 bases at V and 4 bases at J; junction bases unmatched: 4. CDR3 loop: CASSLTGTSGYEQYF. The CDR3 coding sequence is TGTGCCAGCAGTTTAACCGGGACTAGCGGTTACGAGCAGTACTTC.

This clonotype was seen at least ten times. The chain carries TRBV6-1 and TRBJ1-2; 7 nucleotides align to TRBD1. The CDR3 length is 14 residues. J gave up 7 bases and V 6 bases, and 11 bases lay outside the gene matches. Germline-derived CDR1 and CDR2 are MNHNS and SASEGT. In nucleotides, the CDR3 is TGTGCCAGCAGGGGAACGGCGGACAGGACTGGCTACACCTTC. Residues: CASRGTADRTGYTF.

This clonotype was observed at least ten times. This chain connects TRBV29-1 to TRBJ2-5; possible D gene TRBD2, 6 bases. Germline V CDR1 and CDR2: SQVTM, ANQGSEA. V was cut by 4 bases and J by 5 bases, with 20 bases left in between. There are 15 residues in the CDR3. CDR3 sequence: CSVVWADGRGETQYF. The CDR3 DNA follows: TGCAGCGTTGTATGGGCGGATGGCCGGGGGGAGACCCAGTACTTC.

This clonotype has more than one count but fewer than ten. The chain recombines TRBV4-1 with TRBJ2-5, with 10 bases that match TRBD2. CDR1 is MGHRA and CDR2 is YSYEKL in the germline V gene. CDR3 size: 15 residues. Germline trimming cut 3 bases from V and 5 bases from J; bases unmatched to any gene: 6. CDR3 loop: CASSQRTSGAETQYF. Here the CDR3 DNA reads TGCGCCAGCAGCCAGCGGACTAGCGGTGCGGAGACCCAGTACTTC.

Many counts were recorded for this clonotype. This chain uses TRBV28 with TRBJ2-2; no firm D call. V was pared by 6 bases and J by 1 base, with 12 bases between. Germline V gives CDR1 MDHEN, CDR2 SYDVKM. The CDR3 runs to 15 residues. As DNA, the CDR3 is TGTGCCAGCAGACGATGGATCCAGAACACCGGGGAGCTGTTTTTT. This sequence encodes CASRRWIQNTGELFF. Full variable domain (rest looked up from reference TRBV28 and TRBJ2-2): DVKVTQSSRYLVKRTGEKVFLECVQDMDHENMFWYRQDPGLGLRLIYFSYDVKMKEKGDIPEGYSVSREKKERFSLILESASTNQTSMYLCASRRWIQNTGELFFGEGSRLTVL.

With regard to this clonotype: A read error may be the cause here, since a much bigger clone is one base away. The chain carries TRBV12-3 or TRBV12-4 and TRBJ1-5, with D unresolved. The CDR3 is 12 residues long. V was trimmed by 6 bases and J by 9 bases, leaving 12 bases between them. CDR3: CASSVRDVPQHF. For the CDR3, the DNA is TGTGCCAGCAGCGTGAGGGATGTGCCCCAGCATTTT.

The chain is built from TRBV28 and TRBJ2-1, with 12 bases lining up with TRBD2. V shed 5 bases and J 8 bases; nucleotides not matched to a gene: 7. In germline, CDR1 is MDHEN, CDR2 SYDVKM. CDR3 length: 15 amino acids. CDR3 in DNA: TGTGCCAGCAGTCCCGAGGGACTAGCGGGTCATGAGCAGTTCTTC. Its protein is CASSPEGLAGHEQFF.

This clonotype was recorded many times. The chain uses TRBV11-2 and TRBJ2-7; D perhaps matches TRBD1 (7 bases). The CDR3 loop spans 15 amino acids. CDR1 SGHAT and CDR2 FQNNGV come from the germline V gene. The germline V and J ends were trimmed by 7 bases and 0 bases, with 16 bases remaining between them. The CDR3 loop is CASTSQGGASYEQYF. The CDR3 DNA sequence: TGTGCCAGCACCTCCCAGGGGGGTGCCTCCTACGAGCAGTACTTC.

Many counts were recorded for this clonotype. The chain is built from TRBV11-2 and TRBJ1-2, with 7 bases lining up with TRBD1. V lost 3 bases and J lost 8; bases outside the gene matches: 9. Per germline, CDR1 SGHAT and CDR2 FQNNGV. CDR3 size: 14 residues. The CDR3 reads CASSFGQAAVGYTF. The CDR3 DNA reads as TGTGCCAGCAGCTTCGGACAGGCGGCGGTGGGCTACACCTTC. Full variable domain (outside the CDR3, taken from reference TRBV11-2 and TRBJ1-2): EAGVAQSPRYKIIEKRQSVAFWCNPISGHATLYWYQQILGQGPKLLIQFQNNGVVDDSQLPKDRFSAERLKGVDSTLKIQPAKLEDSAVYLCASSFGQAAVGYTFGSGTRLTVV.